These T cell receptor beta chains were read from a single sample in a study of vaccination and CD4 T cells after COVID-19. What these receptors recognize is not known. In TCRdb, the PCR reads were re-called with MiXCR into one record per CDR3 protein. Among roughly 17,000 distinct CDR3 sequences, about two fifths were seen once, and the ten largest hold under 7.5%. Sample: CD4+ T cells from blood, cultured in vitro, taken after SARS-CoV-2 vaccination. These receptors were obtained from a human donor who had recovered from COVID-19. Both conserved end residues are part of each CDR3. A D gene is named only where the DNA matches it firmly. Rows give clone size only sometimes, using once, few, many, or a class for an expanded clone.

clone_size: -
j_call: TRBJ2-7
cdr3_length: 16
d_call: -
v_call: TRBV10-3
cdr3_aa: CAISGGAGRLSYEQYF
cdr3_nt: TGTGCCATCAGTGGGGGGGCGGGGAGATTATCCTACGAGCAGTACTTC

clone_size: -
j_call: TRBJ1-1
cdr3_length: 16
d_call: -
v_call: TRBV5-1
cdr3_aa: CASSLTLSTTASEAFF
cdr3_nt: TGCGCCAGCAGCTTGACACTTTCTACGACCGCCAGTGAAGCTTTCTTT

clone_size: few
j_call: TRBJ2-1
cdr3_length: 14
d_call: TRBD1
v_call: TRBV11-2
cdr3_aa: CASSWTTGWNEQFF
cdr3_nt: TGTGCCAGCAGCTGGACGACAGGGTGGAATGAGCAGTTCTTC

clone_size: few
j_call: TRBJ1-5
cdr3_length: 14
d_call: -
v_call: TRBV6-1
cdr3_aa: CATQQSHTNQPQHF
cdr3_nt: TGTGCCACCCAGCAGTCCCATACGAATCAGCCCCAGCATTTT

clone_size: large
j_call: TRBJ2-3
cdr3_length: 13
d_call: -
v_call: TRBV7-2
cdr3_aa: CASSLGQTFTQYF
cdr3_nt: TGTGCCAGCAGCTTAGGACAGACCTTTACGCAGTATTTT

clone_size: -
j_call: TRBJ2-3
cdr3_length: 15
d_call: -
v_call: TRBV11-3
cdr3_aa: CASSSTGTNRDTQYF
cdr3_nt: TGTGCCAGCAGCTCCACCGGGACCAACAGAGATACGCAGTATTTT

clone_size: once
j_call: TRBJ2-7
cdr3_length: 14
d_call: TRBD2
v_call: TRBV12-3/TRBV12-4
cdr3_aa: CASSLRSSGHEQYF
cdr3_nt: TGTGCCAGCAGTTTGCGGTCTAGCGGACATGAGCAGTACTTC

clone_size: -
j_call: TRBJ2-3
cdr3_length: 12
d_call: -
v_call: TRBV12-3/TRBV12-4
cdr3_aa: CASSDGQDTQYF
cdr3_nt: TGTGCCAGCAGCGACGGCCAGGATACGCAGTATTTT

clone_size: few
j_call: TRBJ1-2
cdr3_length: 11
d_call: -
v_call: TRBV6-2/TRBV6-3
cdr3_aa: CASTQGFGYTF
cdr3_nt: TGTGCCAGCACACAGGGCTTTGGCTACACCTTC

clone_size: -
j_call: TRBJ2-6
cdr3_length: 15
d_call: -
v_call: TRBV28
cdr3_aa: CASSSRVSGANVLTF
cdr3_nt: TGTGCCAGCAGTTCAAGAGTCTCTGGGGCCAACGTCCTGACTTTC

clone_size: few
j_call: TRBJ1-5
cdr3_length: 14
d_call: -
v_call: TRBV7-2
cdr3_aa: CASSLSGGSQPQHF
cdr3_nt: TGTGCCAGCAGCTTATCGGGGGGGAGCCAGCCCCAGCATTTT

clone_size: -
j_call: TRBJ1-5
cdr3_length: 15
d_call: -
v_call: TRBV20-1
cdr3_aa: CSAGRQGNSNQPQHF
cdr3_nt: TGCAGTGCCGGACGGCAGGGGAATAGCAATCAGCCCCAGCATTTT

clone_size: few
j_call: TRBJ1-5
cdr3_length: 15
d_call: -
v_call: TRBV28
cdr3_aa: CASSLALGAVQPQHF
cdr3_nt: TGTGCCAGCAGTTTGGCACTGGGGGCTGTTCAGCCCCAGCATTTT

clone_size: -
j_call: TRBJ2-2
cdr3_length: 11
d_call: -
v_call: TRBV6-1
cdr3_aa: CATKNTGELFF
cdr3_nt: TGTGCCACCAAGAACACCGGGGAGCTGTTTTTT

clone_size: -
j_call: TRBJ2-7
cdr3_length: 12
d_call: -
v_call: TRBV23-1
cdr3_aa: CASSPEYYEQYF
cdr3_nt: TGCGCCAGCAGTCCGGAGTACTACGAGCAGTACTTC

clone_size: -
j_call: TRBJ1-2
cdr3_length: 12
d_call: -
v_call: TRBV7-9
cdr3_aa: CASSFPEGTSTF
cdr3_nt: TGTGCCAGCAGCTTCCCTGAGGGGACTAGCACCTTC

clone_size: -
j_call: TRBJ1-6
cdr3_length: 16
d_call: -
v_call: TRBV30
cdr3_aa: CAWGRAASSGNSPLHF
cdr3_nt: TGTGCCTGGGGAAGGGCAGCCTCTTCAGGAAATTCACCCCTCCACTTT

clone_size: large
j_call: TRBJ1-1
cdr3_length: 15
d_call: -
v_call: TRBV7-6
cdr3_aa: CASSLYVEMNTEAFF
cdr3_nt: TGTGCCAGCAGCTTATATGTAGAAATGAACACTGAAGCTTTCTTT

clone_size: medium-sized
j_call: TRBJ2-1
cdr3_length: 20
d_call: TRBD2
v_call: TRBV5-6
cdr3_aa: CASSLLGQGHLAGEIDEQFF
cdr3_nt: TGTGCCAGCAGCTTGCTCGGACAAGGGCACCTAGCGGGAGAGATAGATGAGCAGTTCTTC

clone_size: once
j_call: TRBJ2-3
cdr3_length: 17
d_call: TRBD2
v_call: TRBV5-1
cdr3_aa: CASSLLNSGRALDTQYF
cdr3_nt: TGCGCCAGCAGCTTACTTAATAGCGGGAGGGCCCTCGATACGCAGTATTTT

clone_size: few
j_call: TRBJ2-5
cdr3_length: 13
d_call: -
v_call: TRBV10-1
cdr3_aa: CASSEGSQETQYF
cdr3_nt: TGCGCCAGCAGTGAGGGGTCACAAGAGACCCAGTACTTC

clone_size: -
j_call: TRBJ2-5
cdr3_length: 14
d_call: TRBD2
v_call: TRBV6-1
cdr3_aa: CASRRTSGKETQYF
cdr3_nt: TGTGCCAGCAGGCGGACTAGCGGGAAAGAGACCCAGTACTTC

clone_size: medium-sized
j_call: TRBJ2-2
cdr3_length: 15
d_call: -
v_call: TRBV25-1
cdr3_aa: CASSEQGLHTGELFF
cdr3_nt: TGTGCCAGCAGTGAACAGGGGCTACACACCGGGGAGCTGTTTTTT

clone_size: -
j_call: TRBJ2-7
cdr3_length: 15
d_call: -
v_call: TRBV29-1
cdr3_aa: CSVLGSASSSYEQYF
cdr3_nt: TGCAGCGTTTTGGGCAGCGCTTCGAGCTCCTACGAGCAGTACTTC

clone_size: few
j_call: TRBJ1-5
cdr3_length: 15
d_call: -
v_call: TRBV12-3/TRBV12-4
cdr3_aa: CASSLAGAIYQPQHF
cdr3_nt: TGTGCCAGCAGTTTAGCAGGGGCAATTTACCAGCCCCAGCATTTT

clone_size: few
j_call: TRBJ1-2
cdr3_length: 15
d_call: -
v_call: TRBV6-2/TRBV6-3
cdr3_aa: CASSTIRDPANGYTF
cdr3_nt: TGTGCCAGCAGCACCATCCGGGATCCAGCCAATGGCTACACCTTC

clone_size: few
j_call: TRBJ2-3
cdr3_length: 12
d_call: -
v_call: TRBV20-1
cdr3_aa: CSARGLPDTQYF
cdr3_nt: TGCAGTGCTAGGGGTCTTCCAGATACGCAGTATTTT

clone_size: -
j_call: TRBJ2-2
cdr3_length: 11
d_call: -
v_call: TRBV7-9
cdr3_aa: CASERFGELFF
cdr3_nt: TGTGCCAGCGAGCGTTTCGGGGAGCTGTTTTTT

clone_size: -
j_call: TRBJ2-1
cdr3_length: 16
d_call: TRBD2
v_call: TRBV20-1
cdr3_aa: CSALNSLAGVYNEQFF
cdr3_nt: TGCAGTGCACTCAACTCACTAGCGGGCGTATACAATGAGCAGTTCTTC

clone_size: medium-sized
j_call: TRBJ1-5
cdr3_length: 14
d_call: TRBD1
v_call: TRBV27
cdr3_aa: CASSTDRGSQPQHF
cdr3_nt: TGTGCCAGCTCCACTGACAGGGGATCTCAGCCCCAGCATTTT

clone_size: -
j_call: TRBJ1-2
cdr3_length: 13
d_call: -
v_call: TRBV28
cdr3_aa: CASSLYREWGYTF
cdr3_nt: TGTGCCAGCAGTTTATATCGCGAGTGGGGCTACACCTTC

clone_size: few
j_call: TRBJ2-7
cdr3_length: 12
d_call: -
v_call: TRBV12-3/TRBV12-4
cdr3_aa: CASRGRPYEQYF
cdr3_nt: TGTGCCAGCAGGGGCAGACCCTACGAGCAGTACTTC

clone_size: -
j_call: TRBJ2-5
cdr3_length: 15
d_call: TRBD2
v_call: TRBV5-1
cdr3_aa: CASSLGGLAGETQYF
cdr3_nt: TGCGCCAGCAGCTTGGGGGGACTAGCGGGAGAGACCCAGTACTTC

clone_size: -
j_call: TRBJ2-2
cdr3_length: 13
d_call: -
v_call: TRBV5-4
cdr3_aa: CASSSRGAGELFF
cdr3_nt: TGTGCCAGCAGCTCCCGAGGGGCCGGGGAGCTGTTTTTT

clone_size: -
j_call: TRBJ1-1
cdr3_length: 13
d_call: -
v_call: TRBV5-1
cdr3_aa: CASSLGSNTEAFF
cdr3_nt: TGCGCCAGCAGCTTGGGGTCTAACACTGAAGCTTTCTTT

clone_size: -
j_call: TRBJ2-3
cdr3_length: 12
d_call: -
v_call: TRBV30
cdr3_aa: CAWSPTGDTQYF
cdr3_nt: TGTGCCTGGAGCCCGACTGGGGATACGCAGTATTTT

clone_size: -
j_call: TRBJ2-6
cdr3_length: 15
d_call: -
v_call: TRBV5-1
cdr3_aa: CASSLDSTGANVLTF
cdr3_nt: TGCGCCAGCAGCTTGGATAGTACCGGGGCCAACGTCCTGACTTTC

clone_size: -
j_call: TRBJ1-4
cdr3_length: 11
d_call: TRBD1
v_call: TRBV28
cdr3_aa: CASSWTGGSFF
cdr3_nt: TGTGCCAGCAGCTGGACAGGGGGGTCGTTTTTT

clone_size: -
j_call: TRBJ2-1
cdr3_length: 13
d_call: -
v_call: TRBV20-1
cdr3_aa: CSVRGGFGNEQFF
cdr3_nt: TGCAGTGTTAGAGGTGGTTTTGGCAATGAGCAGTTCTTC

clone_size: -
j_call: TRBJ2-7
cdr3_length: 15
d_call: TRBD1
v_call: TRBV2
cdr3_aa: CASKGLGTGPYEQYF
cdr3_nt: TGTGCCAGCAAGGGCCTCGGGACAGGACCCTACGAGCAGTACTTC

clone_size: -
j_call: TRBJ1-5
cdr3_length: 13
d_call: -
v_call: TRBV10-3
cdr3_aa: CAISETGNQPQHF
cdr3_nt: TGTGCCATCAGTGAGACAGGGAATCAGCCCCAGCATTTT

clone_size: few
j_call: TRBJ2-3
cdr3_length: 15
d_call: TRBD2
v_call: TRBV2
cdr3_aa: CAGGGLAGSGDTQYF
cdr3_nt: TGTGCCGGTGGGGGACTAGCGGGGTCAGGGGATACGCAGTATTTT

clone_size: -
j_call: TRBJ2-3
cdr3_length: 16
d_call: TRBD2
v_call: TRBV6-1
cdr3_aa: CATGGIGGGRGDTQYF
cdr3_nt: TGTGCCACAGGAGGAATAGGAGGCGGGAGGGGAGATACGCAGTATTTT

clone_size: -
j_call: TRBJ2-3
cdr3_length: 15
d_call: TRBD2
v_call: TRBV10-3
cdr3_aa: CAIQDGLAGEDTQYF
cdr3_nt: TGTGCCATCCAGGACGGACTAGCGGGAGAAGATACGCAGTATTTT

clone_size: few
j_call: TRBJ1-5
cdr3_length: 16
d_call: TRBD1
v_call: TRBV19
cdr3_aa: CASRRTFDRALQPQHF
cdr3_nt: TGTGCCAGTAGGAGAACATTTGACAGGGCCTTGCAGCCCCAGCATTTT

clone_size: few
j_call: TRBJ1-2
cdr3_length: 16
d_call: -
v_call: TRBV10-3
cdr3_aa: CAISPVQGPSNYGYTF
cdr3_nt: TGTGCCATCTCTCCGGTTCAGGGTCCCTCCAACTATGGCTACACCTTC

clone_size: -
j_call: TRBJ2-1
cdr3_length: 14
d_call: -
v_call: TRBV20-1
cdr3_aa: CSARVASGSPEQFF
cdr3_nt: TGCAGTGCTAGAGTAGCTTCCGGGTCGCCTGAGCAGTTCTTC

clone_size: -
j_call: TRBJ2-7
cdr3_length: 16
d_call: TRBD1
v_call: TRBV10-3
cdr3_aa: CAISETGQGIGVEQYF
cdr3_nt: TGTGCCATCAGTGAAACCGGACAGGGAATAGGTGTCGAGCAGTACTTC

clone_size: few
j_call: TRBJ2-1
cdr3_length: 15
d_call: TRBD2
v_call: TRBV7-3
cdr3_aa: CASSLMLAGDNEQFF
cdr3_nt: TGTGCCAGCAGCTTAATGCTAGCGGGAGACAATGAGCAGTTCTTC

clone_size: -
j_call: TRBJ1-1
cdr3_length: 12
d_call: -
v_call: TRBV10-3
cdr3_aa: CAISDNDRTAFF
cdr3_nt: TGTGCCATCAGTGATAACGACAGGACAGCTTTCTTT

clone_size: -
j_call: TRBJ1-6
cdr3_length: 16
d_call: -
v_call: TRBV5-1
cdr3_aa: CASSLDPGTGDSPLHF
cdr3_nt: TGCGCCAGCAGCTTGGATCCCGGGACGGGCGATTCACCCCTCCACTTT